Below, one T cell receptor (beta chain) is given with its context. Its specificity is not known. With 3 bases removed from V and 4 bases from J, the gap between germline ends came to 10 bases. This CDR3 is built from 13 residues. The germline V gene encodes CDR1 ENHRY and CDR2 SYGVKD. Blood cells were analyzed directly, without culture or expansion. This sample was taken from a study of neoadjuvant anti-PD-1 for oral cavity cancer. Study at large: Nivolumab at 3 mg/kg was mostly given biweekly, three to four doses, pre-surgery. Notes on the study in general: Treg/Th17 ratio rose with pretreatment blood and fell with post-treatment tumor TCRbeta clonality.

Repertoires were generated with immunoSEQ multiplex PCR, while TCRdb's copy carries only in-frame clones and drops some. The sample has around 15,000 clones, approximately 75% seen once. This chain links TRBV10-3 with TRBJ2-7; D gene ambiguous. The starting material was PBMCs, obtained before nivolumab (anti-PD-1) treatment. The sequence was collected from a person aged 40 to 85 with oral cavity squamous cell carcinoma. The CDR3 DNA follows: TGTGCCATCAGTGATGGTGAGATATACGAGCAGTACTTC. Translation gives CAISDGEIYEQYF.